This T cell receptor (beta chain) originates from a study of blood T cell repertoires in COVID-19 (dated by TCRdb to 2020 to 2021). With respect to the entire study: Collaborator samples came from the United States, Italy and Spain and covered acute and convalescent phases of COVID-19. Where HLA class I and class II types were available, the types were taken from metadata supplied by the sample provider, not from assay-based typing. The material from the prospective study consisted of cDNA or gDNA derived from T cells, B-cell-depleted T cells, or PBMCs. The samples were drawn from two sources: the first 160 participants of the ongoing ImmuneRACE study, and 950 to 1,500 subjects contributed by 6 global collaborators. A de-identified subject ID, COVID-19 status, age in years and sex were almost always included in the sample metadata. A freely available public database, intended as a resource for researchers studying the immune response to SARS-CoV-2, is where the repertoires were released. Deeply sampled blood TCRbeta repertoires from subjects exposed to, actively infected with, or recovered from COVID-19 were included in the dataset. Broad study findings and their caveats: Clinical and demographic metadata were provided uncurated, with the amount varying by source and participant.

Whole blood was collected in K2EDTA tubes by collaborating institutions according to the institutions' own protocols. Collaborator samples were shipped for TCRbeta analysis as frozen whole blood, isolated PBMCs, or DNA extracted from either sample type. As for this clone: Its cognate antigen has yet to be identified. Within one base of it there is no much larger clone, and no base qualities were kept.

TCRbeta CDR3 regions were amplified from genomic DNA using the immunoSEQ Assay, a bias-controlled multiplex PCR. The original methods were these. Within the assay, amplification of reference gene primers was used to estimate how many nucleated cells each sample contained. Sequence reads were collapsed and filtered to measure the absolute abundance of every unique TCRbeta CDR3 rearrangement. For each sample, productive Simpson clonality was calculated as the square root of Simpson's diversity index across productive rearrangements. This is the immuneACCESS table as TCRdb keeps it, with only in-frame sequences that have V and J called. A part of the clones is gone; compared with another copy, unresolved V genes explain less than half, and the rest is unexplained. D and trimming come from the DNA, and the V and J calls and clone size come from that table. The table for this sample lists under 200,000 clones; approximately 80% of them were counted only once. The ten largest clones add up to about 1.5% of the sample.

The sample was peripheral blood. The sequence was obtained from a human donor in a cohort sampled during active COVID-19.

CDR3 region: CASSSFGQSPSTDTQYF. The nucleotides read TGTGCCAGCAGTAGTTTCGGACAGTCTCCTAGCACAGATACGCAGTATTTT. This sequence uses TRBV6-2 or TRBV6-3 and TRBJ2-3, with TRBD1 as a weak D call on 6 bases. Sequences MNHEY (CDR1) and SVGEGT (CDR2) are obtained from the germline V gene. The CDR3 measures 17 amino acids from cysteine to phenylalanine. Of all the DNA, just the CDR3 is kept, 51 bases in frame from base 1. V is pared back by 5 bases and J by 0 bases, with 18 bases lying between the germline termini.